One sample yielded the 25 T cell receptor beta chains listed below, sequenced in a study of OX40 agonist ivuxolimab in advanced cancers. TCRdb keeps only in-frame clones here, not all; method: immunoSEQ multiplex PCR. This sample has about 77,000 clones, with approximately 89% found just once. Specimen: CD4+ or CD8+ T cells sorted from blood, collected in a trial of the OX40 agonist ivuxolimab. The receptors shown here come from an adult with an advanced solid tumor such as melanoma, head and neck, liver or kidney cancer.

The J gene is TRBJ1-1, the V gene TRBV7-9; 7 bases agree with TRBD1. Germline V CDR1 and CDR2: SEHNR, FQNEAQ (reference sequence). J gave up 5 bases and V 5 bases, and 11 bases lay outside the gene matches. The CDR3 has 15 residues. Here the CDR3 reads CASSPEGRGRTEAFF. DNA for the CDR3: TGTGCCAGCAGCCCCGAGGGAAGGGGGCGGACTGAAGCTTTCTTT.

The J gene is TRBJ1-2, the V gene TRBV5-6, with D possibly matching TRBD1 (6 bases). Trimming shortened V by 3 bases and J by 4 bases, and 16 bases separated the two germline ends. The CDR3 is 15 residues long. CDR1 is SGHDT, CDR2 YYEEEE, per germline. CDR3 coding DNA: TGTGCCAGCAGCTCCTTACAGAGGGGGGCCTATGGCTACACCTTC. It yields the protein CASSSLQRGAYGYTF. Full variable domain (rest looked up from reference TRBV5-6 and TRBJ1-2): DAGVTQSPTHLIKTRGQQVTLRCSPKSGHDTVSWYQQALGQGPQFIFQYYEEEERQRGNFPDRFSGHQFPNYSSELNVNALLLGDSALYLCASSSLQRGAYGYTFGSGTRLTVV.

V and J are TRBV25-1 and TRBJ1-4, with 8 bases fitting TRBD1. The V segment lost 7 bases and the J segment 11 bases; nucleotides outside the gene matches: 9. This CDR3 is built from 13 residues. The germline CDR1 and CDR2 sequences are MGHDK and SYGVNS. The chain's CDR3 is CASISGGAEKLFF. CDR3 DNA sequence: TGTGCCAGCATCTCAGGGGGCGCGGAGAAACTGTTTTTT.

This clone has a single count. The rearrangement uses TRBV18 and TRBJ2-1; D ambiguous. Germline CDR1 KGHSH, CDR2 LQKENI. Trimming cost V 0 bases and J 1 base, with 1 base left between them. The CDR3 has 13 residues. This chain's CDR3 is CASSPPSYNEQFF. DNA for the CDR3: TGTGCCAGCTCACCACCGTCCTACAATGAGCAGTTCTTC.

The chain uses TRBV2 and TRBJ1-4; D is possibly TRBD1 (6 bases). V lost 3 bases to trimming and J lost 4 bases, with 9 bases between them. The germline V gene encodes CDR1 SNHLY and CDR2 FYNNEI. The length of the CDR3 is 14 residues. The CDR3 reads CASSEGTSNEKLFF. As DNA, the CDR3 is TGTGCCAGCAGTGAGGGGACAAGTAATGAAAAACTGTTTTTT.

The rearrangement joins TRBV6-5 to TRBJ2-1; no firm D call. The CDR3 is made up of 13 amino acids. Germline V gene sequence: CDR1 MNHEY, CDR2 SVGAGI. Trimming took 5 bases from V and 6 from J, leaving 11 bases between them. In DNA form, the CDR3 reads TGTGCCAGCAGTCATCCAAGGAGCAATGAGCAGTTCTTC. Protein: CASSHPRSNEQFF.

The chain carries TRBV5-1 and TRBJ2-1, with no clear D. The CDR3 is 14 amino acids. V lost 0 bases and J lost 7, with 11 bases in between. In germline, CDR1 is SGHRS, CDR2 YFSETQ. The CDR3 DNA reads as TGCGCCAGCAGCTTGGAAACCCATGGGAATGAGCAGTTCTTC. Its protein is CASSLETHGNEQFF.

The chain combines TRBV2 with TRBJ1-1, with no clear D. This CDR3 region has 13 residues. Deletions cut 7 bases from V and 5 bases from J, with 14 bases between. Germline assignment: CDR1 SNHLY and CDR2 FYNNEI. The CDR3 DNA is TGTGCCAGCATTTTCGGGGTAGAGACTGAAGCTTTCTTT. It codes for CASIFGVETEAFF. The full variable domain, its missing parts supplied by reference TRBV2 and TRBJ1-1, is EPEVTQTPSHQVTQMGQEVILRCVPISNHLYFYWYRQILGQKVEFLVSFYNNEISEKSEIFDDQFSVERPDGSNFTLKIRSTKLEDSAMYFCASIFGVETEAFFGQGTRLTVV.

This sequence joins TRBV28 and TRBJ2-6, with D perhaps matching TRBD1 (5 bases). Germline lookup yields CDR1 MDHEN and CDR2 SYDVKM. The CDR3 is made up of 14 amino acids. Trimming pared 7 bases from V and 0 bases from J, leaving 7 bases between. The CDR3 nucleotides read TGTGCCAGCATGGGGCCCTCTGGGGCCAACGTCCTGACTTTC. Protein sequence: CASMGPSGANVLTF.

Here the CDR3 DNA reads TGTGCCAGCAGTCCAACCGGGACAGGGCAGTCCTTAGGGGCTTTCTTT. This translates into CASSPTGTGQSLGAFF. This chain uses TRBV6-6 with TRBJ1-1, with 9 bases that match TRBD1. This CDR3 contains 16 residues. V dropped 5 bases and J dropped 11; count of bases not matched to a gene: 18. Germline CDR1 is MNHNY and CDR2 is SVGAGI (reference sequence).

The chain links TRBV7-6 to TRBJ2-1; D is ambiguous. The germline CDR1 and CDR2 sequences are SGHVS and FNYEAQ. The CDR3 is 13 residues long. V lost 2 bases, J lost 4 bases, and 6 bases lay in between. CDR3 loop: CASSLSTYNEQFF. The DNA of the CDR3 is TGTGCCAGCAGCTTATCCACGTACAATGAGCAGTTCTTC.

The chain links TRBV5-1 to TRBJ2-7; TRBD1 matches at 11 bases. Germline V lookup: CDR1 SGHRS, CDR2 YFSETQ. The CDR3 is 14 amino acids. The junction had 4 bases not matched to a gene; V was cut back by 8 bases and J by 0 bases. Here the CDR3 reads CASSGQGASYEQYF. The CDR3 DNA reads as TGCGCCAGTAGCGGACAGGGGGCCTCCTACGAGCAGTACTTC.

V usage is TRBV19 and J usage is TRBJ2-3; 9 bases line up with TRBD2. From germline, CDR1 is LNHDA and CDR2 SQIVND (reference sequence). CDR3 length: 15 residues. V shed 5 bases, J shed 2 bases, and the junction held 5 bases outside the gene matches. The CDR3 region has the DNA TGTGCCAGTAGTGTCCTAGCGGGATCCACAGATACGCAGTATTTT. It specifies CASSVLAGSTDTQYF. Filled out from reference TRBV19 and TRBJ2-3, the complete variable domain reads DGGITQSPKYLFRKEGQNVTLSCEQNLNHDAMYWYRQDPGQGLRLIYYSQIVNDFQKGDIAEGYSVSREKKESFPLTVTSAQKNPTAFYLCASSVLAGSTDTQYFGPGTRLTVL.

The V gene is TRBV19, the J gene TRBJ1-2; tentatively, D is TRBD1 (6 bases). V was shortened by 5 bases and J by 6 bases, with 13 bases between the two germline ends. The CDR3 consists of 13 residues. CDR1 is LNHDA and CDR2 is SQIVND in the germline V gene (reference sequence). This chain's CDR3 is CASSASGANGYTF. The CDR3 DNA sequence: TGTGCCAGTAGTGCGTCAGGGGCTAATGGCTACACCTTC.

Here the CDR3 reads CASTQPGGRGTGELFF. In nucleotides, the CDR3 is TGTGCCAGCACCCAACCCGGGGGGCGCGGCACCGGGGAGCTGTTTTTT. J is TRBJ2-2 and V is TRBV7-8, with D perhaps matching TRBD2 (7 bases). Looked up from germline, CDR1 is SGHVS and CDR2 is FQNEAQ. The CDR3 runs to 16 residues. The germline V and J ends were trimmed by 7 bases and 4 bases, with 19 bases remaining between them.

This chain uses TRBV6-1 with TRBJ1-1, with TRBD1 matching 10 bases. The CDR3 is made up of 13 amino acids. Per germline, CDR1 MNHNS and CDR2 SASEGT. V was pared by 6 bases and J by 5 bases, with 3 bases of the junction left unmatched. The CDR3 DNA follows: TGTGCCAGCAGCCGACAGGGGGCAACTGAAGCTTTCTTT. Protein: CASSRQGATEAFF.

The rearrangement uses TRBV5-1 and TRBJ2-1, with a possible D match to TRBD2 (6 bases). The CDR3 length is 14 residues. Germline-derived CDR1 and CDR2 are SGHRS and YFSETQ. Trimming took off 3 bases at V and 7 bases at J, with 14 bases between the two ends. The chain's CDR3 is CASSWRGLGNEQFF. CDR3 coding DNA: TGCGCCAGCAGCTGGAGGGGTTTGGGGAATGAGCAGTTCTTC.

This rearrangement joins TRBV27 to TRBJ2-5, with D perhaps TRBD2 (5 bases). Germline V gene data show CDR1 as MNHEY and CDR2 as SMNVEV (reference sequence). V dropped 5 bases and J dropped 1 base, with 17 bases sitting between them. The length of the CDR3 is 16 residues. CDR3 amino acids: CASSKLGRSGQETQYF. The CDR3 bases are TGTGCCAGCAGTAAGCTGGGGAGAAGCGGCCAAGAGACCCAGTACTTC.

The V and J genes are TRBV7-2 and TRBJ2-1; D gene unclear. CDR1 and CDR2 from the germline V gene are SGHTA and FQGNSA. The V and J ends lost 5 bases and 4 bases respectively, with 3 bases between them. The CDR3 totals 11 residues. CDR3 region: CASSPYNEQFF. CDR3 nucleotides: TGTGCCAGCAGCCCGTACAATGAGCAGTTCTTC.

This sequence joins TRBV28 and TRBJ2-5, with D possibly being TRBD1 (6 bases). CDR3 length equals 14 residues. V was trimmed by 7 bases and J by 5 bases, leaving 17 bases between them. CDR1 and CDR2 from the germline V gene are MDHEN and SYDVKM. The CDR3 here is CASTGVAGEETQYF. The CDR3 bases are TGTGCCAGCACAGGGGTGGCCGGCGAGGAGACCCAGTACTTC.

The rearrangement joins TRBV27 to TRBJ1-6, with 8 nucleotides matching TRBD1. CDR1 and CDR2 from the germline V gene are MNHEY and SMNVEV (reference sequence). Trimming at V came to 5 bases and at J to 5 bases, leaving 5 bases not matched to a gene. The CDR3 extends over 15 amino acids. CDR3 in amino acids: CASSRGTGNNSPLHF. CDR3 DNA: TGTGCCAGCAGTAGGGGGACAGGTAATAATTCACCCCTCCACTTT.

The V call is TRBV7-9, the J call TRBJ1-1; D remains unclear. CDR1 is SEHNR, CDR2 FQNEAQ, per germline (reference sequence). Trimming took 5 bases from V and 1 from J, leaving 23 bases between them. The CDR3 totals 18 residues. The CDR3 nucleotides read TGTGCCAGCAGCACCGCAAGAGGCGGTTTTGTCGGGAACACTGAAGCTTTCTTT. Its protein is CASSTARGGFVGNTEAFF.

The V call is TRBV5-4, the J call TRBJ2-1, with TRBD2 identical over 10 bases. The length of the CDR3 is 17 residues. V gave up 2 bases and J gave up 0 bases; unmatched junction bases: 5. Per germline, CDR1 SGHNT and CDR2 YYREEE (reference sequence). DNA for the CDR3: TGTGCCAGCAGCTTATGGGCTAGCGGGAGCTCCTACAATGAGCAGTTCTTC. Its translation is CASSLWASGSSYNEQFF.

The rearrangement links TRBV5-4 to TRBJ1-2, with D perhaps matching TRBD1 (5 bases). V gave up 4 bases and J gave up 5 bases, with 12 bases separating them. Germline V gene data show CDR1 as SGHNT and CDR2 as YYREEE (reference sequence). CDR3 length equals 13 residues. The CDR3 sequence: CASSPSRQYGYTF. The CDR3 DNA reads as TGTGCCAGCAGCCCTTCGAGACAGTATGGCTACACCTTC.

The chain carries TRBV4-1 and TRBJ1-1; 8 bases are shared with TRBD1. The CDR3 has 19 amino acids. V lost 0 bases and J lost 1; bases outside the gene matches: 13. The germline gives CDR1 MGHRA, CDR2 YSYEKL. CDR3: CASSQDLRQGLVGNTEAFF. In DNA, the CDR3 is TGCGCCAGCAGCCAAGACCTACGACAGGGGCTTGTTGGGAACACTGAAGCTTTCTTT.